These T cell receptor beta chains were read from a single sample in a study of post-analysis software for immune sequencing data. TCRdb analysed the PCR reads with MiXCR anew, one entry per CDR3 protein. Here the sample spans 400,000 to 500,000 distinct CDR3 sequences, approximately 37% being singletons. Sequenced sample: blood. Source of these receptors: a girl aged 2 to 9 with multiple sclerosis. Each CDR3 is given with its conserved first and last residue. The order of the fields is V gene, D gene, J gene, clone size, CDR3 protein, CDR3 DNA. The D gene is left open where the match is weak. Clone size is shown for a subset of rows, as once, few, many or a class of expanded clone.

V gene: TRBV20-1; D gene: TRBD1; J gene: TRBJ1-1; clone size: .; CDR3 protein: CSARAYLPGQGPGLNTEAFF; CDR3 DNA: TGCAGTGCTAGAGCCTATTTACCGGGACAGGGTCCCGGCCTGAACACTGAAGCTTTCTTT
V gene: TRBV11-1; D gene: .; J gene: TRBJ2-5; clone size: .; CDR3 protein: CASSLETETQYF; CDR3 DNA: TGTGCCAGCAGCTTAGAAACAGAGACCCAGTACTTC
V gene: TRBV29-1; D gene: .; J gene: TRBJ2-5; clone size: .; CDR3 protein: CSVSVGETQYF; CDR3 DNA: TGCAGCGTTTCGGTAGGAGAGACCCAGTACTTC
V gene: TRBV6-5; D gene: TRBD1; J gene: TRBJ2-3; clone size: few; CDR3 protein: CASSTPGQGSDTQYF; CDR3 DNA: TGTGCCAGCAGTACCCCGGGACAGGGGTCAGATACGCAGTATTTT
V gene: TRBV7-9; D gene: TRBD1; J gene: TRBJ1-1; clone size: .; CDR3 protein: CASSPGTGTLAEAFF; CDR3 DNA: TGTGCCAGCAGCCCCGGGACAGGGACCCTCGCTGAAGCTTTCTTT
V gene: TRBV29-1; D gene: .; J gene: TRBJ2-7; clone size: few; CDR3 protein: CSVMTVLTPYEQYF; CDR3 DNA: TGCAGCGTGATGACAGTCCTAACCCCCTACGAGCAGTACTTC
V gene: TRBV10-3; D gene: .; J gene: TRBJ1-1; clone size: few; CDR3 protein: CAIRRTENTEAFF; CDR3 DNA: TGTGCCATCAGAAGGACAGAGAACACTGAAGCTTTCTTT
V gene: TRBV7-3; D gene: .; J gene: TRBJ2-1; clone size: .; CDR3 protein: CASSLTGEGEQFF; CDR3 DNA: TGTGCCAGCAGCTTAACGGGAGAGGGAGAGCAGTTCTTC
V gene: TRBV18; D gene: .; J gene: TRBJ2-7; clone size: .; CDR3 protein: CASSPGSGGVYNEQYF; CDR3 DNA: TGTGCCAGCTCTCCTGGGTCAGGCGGCGTTTACAATGAGCAGTACTTC
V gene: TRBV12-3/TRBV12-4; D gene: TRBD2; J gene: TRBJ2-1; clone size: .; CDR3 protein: CASSWSLAGGNEQFF; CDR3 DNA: TGTGCCAGCAGTTGGTCCCTAGCGGGAGGCAATGAGCAGTTCTTC
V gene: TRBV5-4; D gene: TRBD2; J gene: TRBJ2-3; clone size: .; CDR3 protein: CASSQGAGDDTQYF; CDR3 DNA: TGTGCCAGCAGCCAGGGAGCGGGGGACGATACGCAGTATTTT
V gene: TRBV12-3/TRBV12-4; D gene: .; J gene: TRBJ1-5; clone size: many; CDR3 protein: CASSPSGPNQPQHF; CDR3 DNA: TGTGCCAGCAGCCCCTCAGGTCCCAATCAGCCCCAGCATTTT
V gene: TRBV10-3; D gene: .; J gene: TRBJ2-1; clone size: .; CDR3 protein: CAISGSAGGMFF; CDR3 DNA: TGTGCCATCAGTGGATCGGCGGGTGGGATGTTCTTC
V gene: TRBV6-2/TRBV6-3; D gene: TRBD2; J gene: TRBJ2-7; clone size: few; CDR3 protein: CASRASGSYEQYF; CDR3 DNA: TGTGCCAGCAGGGCTAGCGGGAGCTACGAGCAGTACTTC
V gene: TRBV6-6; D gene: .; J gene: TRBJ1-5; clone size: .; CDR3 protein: CASSYRQPNQPQHF; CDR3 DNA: TGTGCCAGCAGTTATAGGCAGCCCAATCAGCCCCAGCATTTT
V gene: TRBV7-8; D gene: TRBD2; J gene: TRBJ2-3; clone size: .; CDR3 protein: CASSLQLAVTDTQYF; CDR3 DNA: TGTGCCAGCAGCTTACAACTAGCGGTTACAGATACGCAGTATTTT
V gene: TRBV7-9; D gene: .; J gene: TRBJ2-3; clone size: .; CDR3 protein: CASSLASGDTQYF; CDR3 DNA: TGTGCCAGCAGCTTAGCGTCAGGGGATACGCAGTATTTT
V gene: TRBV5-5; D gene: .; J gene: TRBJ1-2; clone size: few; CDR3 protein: CASSLDADNYGYTF; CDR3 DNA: TGTGCCAGCAGCTTGGACGCGGATAACTATGGCTACACCTTC
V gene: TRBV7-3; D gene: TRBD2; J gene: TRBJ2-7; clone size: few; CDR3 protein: CASSPGGGRAAYEQYF; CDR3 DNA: TGTGCCAGCAGCCCCGGTGGCGGGAGGGCCGCCTACGAGCAGTACTTC
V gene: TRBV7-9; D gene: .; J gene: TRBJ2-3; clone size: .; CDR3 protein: CASSLGWSSDTQYF; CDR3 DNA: TGTGCCAGCAGCTTAGGATGGAGCTCAGATACGCAGTATTTT
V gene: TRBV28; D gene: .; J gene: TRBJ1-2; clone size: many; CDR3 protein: CASSPSHYGYTF; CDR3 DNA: TGTGCCAGCAGTCCCTCCCACTATGGCTACACCTTC
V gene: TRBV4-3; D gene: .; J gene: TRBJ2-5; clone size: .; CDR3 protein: CASSQSSQAQETQYF; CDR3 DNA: TGCGCCAGCAGCCAATCATCTCAGGCGCAAGAGACCCAGTACTTC
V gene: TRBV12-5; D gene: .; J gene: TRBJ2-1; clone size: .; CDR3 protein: CASGNSSRGYNEQFF; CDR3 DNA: TGTGCTAGTGGTAACAGTTCACGGGGTTACAATGAGCAGTTCTTC
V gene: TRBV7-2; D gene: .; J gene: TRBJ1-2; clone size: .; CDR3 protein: CASSLVGQGSFYGYTF; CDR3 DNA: TGTGCCAGCAGCTTAGTCGGCCAGGGGTCCTTCTATGGCTACACCTTC
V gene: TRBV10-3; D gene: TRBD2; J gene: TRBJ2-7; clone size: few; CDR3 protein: CAISGASGSGAYEQYF; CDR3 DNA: TGTGCCATCAGTGGGGCTAGCGGGAGTGGGGCCTACGAGCAGTACTTC
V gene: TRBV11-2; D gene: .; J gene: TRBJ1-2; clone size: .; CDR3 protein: CASSVAGANYGYTF; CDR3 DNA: TGTGCCAGCAGCGTTGCCGGGGCTAACTATGGCTACACCTTC
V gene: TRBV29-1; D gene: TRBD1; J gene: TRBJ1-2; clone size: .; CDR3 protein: CSARGTATSGGYTF; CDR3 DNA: TGCAGCGCTAGGGGGACAGCGACTTCAGGTGGCTACACCTTC
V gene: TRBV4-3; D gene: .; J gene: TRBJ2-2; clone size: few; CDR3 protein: CASSQEPGGRVLPTNTGELFF; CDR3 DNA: TGCGCCAGCAGCCAAGAACCGGGGGGCAGGGTCCTACCAACGAACACCGGGGAGCTGTTTTTT
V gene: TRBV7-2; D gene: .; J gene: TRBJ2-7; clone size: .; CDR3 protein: CASSLLNKYEQYF; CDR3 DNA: TGTGCCAGCAGCTTACTAAACAAGTACGAGCAGTACTTC
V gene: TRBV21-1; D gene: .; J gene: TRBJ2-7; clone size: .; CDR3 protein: CASSKDGTPYGQYF; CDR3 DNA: TGTGCCAGCAGCAAAGACGGGACCCCCTACGGGCAGTACTTC
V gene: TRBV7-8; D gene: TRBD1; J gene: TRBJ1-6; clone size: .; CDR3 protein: CASSPPAGTGNSPLHF; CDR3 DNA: TGTGCCAGCAGCCCCCCAGCGGGGACAGGGAATTCACCCCTCCACTTT
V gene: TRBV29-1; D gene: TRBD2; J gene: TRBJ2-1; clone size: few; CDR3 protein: CSVEDPTSGRYNEQFF; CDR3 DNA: TGCAGCGTTGAAGACCCGACTAGCGGGAGGTACAATGAGCAGTTCTTC
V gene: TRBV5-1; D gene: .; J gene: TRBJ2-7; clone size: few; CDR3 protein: CASSLVPSAEGEQYF; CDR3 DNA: TGCGCCAGCAGCTTGGTGCCTAGCGCTGAAGGCGAGCAGTACTTC
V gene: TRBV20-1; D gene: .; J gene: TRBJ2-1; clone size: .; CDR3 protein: CSARDRLSYNEQFF; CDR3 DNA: TGCAGTGCTAGAGATCGACTGTCCTACAATGAGCAGTTCTTC
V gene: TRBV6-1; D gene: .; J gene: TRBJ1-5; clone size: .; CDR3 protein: CASSIRPQQPQHF; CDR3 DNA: TGTGCCAGCAGTATTAGACCGCAACAGCCCCAGCATTTT
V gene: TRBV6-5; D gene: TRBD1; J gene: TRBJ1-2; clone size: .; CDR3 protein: CASRRDRVTYGYTF; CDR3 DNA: TGTGCCAGCAGGAGAGACAGGGTTACCTATGGCTACACCTTC
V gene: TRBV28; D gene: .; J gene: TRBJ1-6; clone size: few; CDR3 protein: CASSLPQQGHDNSPLHF; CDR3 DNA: TGTGCCAGCAGTTTGCCCCAGCAGGGCCACGATAATTCACCCCTCCACTTT
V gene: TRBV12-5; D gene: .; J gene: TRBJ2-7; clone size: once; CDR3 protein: CASGSAPFYEQYF; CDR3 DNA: TGTGCTAGTGGTTCCGCCCCGTTTTACGAGCAGTACTTC
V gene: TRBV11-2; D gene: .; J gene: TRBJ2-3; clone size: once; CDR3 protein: CASSLAYTQYF; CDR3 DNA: TGTGCCAGCAGCTTAGCCTATACGCAGTATTTT
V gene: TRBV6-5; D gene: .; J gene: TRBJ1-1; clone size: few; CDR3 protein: CASSLMSYRVDTEAFF; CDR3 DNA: TGTGCCAGCAGCCTCATGTCCTACAGGGTTGACACTGAAGCTTTCTTT